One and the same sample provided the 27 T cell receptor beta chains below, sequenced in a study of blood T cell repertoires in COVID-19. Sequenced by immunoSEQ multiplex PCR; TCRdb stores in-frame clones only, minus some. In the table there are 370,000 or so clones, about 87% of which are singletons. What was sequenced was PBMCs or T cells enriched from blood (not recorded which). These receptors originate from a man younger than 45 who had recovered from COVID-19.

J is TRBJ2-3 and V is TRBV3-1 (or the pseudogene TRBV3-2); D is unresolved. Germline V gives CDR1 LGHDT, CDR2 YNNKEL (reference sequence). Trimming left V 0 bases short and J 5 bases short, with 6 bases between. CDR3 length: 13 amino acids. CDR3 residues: CASSQEAIDTQYF. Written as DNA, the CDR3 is TGTGCCAGCAGCCAAGAAGCGATAGATACGCAGTATTTT.

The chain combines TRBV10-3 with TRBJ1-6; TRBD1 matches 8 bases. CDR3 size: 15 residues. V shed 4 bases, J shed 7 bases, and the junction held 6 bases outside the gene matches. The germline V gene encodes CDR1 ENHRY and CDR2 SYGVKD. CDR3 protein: CAISVRTGQNSPLHF. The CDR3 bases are TGTGCCATCAGTGTTAGGACAGGGCAAAATTCACCCCTCCACTTT.

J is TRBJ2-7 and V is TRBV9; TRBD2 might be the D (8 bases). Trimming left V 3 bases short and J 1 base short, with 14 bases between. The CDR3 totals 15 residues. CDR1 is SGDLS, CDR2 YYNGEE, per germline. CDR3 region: CASSAGGTASYEQYF. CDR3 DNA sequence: TGTGCCAGCAGCGCGGGGGGGACAGCTTCCTACGAGCAGTACTTC.

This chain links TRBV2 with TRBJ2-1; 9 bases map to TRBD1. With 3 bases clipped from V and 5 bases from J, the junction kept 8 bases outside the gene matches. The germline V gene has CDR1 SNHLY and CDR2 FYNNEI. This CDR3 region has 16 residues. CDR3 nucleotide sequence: TGTGCCAGCAGTGAGTTGGGACAGGGAAGTGACAATGAGCAGTTCTTC. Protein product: CASSELGQGSDNEQFF.

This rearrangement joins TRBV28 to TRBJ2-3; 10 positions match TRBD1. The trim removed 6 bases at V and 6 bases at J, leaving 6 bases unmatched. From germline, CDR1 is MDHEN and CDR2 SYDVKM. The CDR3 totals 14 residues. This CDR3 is CASSPGTGVDTQYF. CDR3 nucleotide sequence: TGTGCCAGCAGCCCTGGGACAGGGGTTGATACGCAGTATTTT.

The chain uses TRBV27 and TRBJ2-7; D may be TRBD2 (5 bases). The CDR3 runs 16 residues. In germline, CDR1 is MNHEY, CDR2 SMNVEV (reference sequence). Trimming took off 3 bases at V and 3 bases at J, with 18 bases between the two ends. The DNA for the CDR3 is TGTGCCAGCAGTTTTTCCTCCGGGGATCAGAGCTACGAGCAGTACTTC. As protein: CASSFSSGDQSYEQYF.

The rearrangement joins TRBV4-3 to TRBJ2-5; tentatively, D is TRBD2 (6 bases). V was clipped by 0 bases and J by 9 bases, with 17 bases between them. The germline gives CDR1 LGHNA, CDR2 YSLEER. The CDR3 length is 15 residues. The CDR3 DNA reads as TGCGCCAGCAGCCAAGAAGCGAGGTTGGGGGAGGCCCAGTACTTC. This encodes CASSQEARLGEAQYF.

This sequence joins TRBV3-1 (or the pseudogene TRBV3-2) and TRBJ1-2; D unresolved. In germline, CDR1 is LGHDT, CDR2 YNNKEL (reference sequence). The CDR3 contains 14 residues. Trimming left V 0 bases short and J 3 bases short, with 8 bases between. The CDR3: CASSQDFADYGYTF. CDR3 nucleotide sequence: TGTGCCAGCAGCCAAGATTTCGCGGACTATGGCTACACCTTC.

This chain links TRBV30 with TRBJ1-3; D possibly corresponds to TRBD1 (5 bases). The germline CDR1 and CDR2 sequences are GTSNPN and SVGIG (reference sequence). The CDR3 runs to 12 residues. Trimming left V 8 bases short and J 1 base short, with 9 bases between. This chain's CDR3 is CARRGSGNTIYF. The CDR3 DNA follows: TGTGCCCGTAGGGGTTCTGGAAACACCATATATTTT.

The CDR3 region is CASEGQGFPPDSNYGYTF. The CDR3 nucleotides are TGTGCCAGCGAGGGACAGGGGTTCCCACCGGACTCGAACTATGGCTACACCTTC. The chain recombines TRBV21-1 with TRBJ1-2; the table's D call, TRBD1, has no DNA check behind it. TRBV21-1 constitutes a pseudogene. The length of the CDR3 is 18 residues.

CDR3 DNA: TGTGCTAGTGGTTTGACAGGCACCCGTCTCCACAATGAGCAGTTCTTC. Translation: CASGLTGTRLHNEQFF. This chain uses TRBV12-5 with TRBJ2-1; D perhaps matches TRBD1 (5 bases). CDR3 length equals 16 residues. From germline, CDR1 is LGHNT and CDR2 FRNRAP. V dropped 2 bases and J dropped 5 bases, with 16 bases sitting between them.

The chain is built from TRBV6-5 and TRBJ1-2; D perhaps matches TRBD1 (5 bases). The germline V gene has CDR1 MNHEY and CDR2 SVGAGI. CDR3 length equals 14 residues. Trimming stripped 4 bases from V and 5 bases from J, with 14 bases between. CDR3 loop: CASSSSRVRYGYTF. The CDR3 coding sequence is TGTGCCAGCAGTTCATCCAGGGTGAGGTATGGCTACACCTTC.

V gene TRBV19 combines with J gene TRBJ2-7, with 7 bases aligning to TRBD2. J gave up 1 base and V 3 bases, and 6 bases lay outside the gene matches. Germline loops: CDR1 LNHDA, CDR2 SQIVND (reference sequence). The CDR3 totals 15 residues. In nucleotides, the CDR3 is TGTGCCAGTAGTATTTGGGCTAGCGGTTCCTACGAGCAGTACTTC. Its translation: CASSIWASGSYEQYF.

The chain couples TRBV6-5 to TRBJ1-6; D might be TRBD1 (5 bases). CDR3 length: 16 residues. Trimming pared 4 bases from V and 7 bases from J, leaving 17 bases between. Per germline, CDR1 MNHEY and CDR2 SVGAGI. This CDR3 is CASSSRGANLNSPLHF. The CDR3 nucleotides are TGTGCCAGCAGTTCCCGCGGGGCAAACCTAAATTCACCCCTCCACTTT.

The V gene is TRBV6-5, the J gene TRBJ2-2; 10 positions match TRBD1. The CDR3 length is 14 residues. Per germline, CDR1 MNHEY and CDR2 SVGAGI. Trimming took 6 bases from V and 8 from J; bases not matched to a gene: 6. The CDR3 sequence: CASRRTGGPGELFF. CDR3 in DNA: TGTGCCAGCAGGCGGACAGGGGGACCTGGGGAGCTGTTTTTT.

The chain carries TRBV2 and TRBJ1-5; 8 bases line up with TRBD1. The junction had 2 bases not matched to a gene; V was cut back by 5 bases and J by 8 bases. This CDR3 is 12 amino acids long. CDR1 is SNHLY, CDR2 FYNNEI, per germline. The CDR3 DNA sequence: TGTGCCAGCAGTACAGGGGGAGAGCCCCAGCATTTT. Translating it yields CASSTGGEPQHF. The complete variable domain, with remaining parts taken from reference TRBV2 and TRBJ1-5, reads EPEVTQTPSHQVTQMGQEVILRCVPISNHLYFYWYRQILGQKVEFLVSFYNNEISEKSEIFDDQFSVERPDGSNFTLKIRSTKLEDSAMYFCASSTGGEPQHFGDGTRLSIL.

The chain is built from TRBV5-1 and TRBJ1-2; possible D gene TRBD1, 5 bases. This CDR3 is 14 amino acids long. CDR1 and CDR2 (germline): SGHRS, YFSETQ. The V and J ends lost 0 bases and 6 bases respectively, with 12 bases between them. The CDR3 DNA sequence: TGCGCCAGCAGCTTGGTGGTAGGGGATGATGGCTACACCTTC. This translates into CASSLVVGDDGYTF.

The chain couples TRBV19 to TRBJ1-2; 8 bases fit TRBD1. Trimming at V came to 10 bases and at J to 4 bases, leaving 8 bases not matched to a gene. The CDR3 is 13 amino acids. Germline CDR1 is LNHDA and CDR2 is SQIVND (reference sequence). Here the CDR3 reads CATQGALIYGYTF. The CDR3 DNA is TGTGCCACCCAGGGGGCTTTAATCTATGGCTACACCTTC.

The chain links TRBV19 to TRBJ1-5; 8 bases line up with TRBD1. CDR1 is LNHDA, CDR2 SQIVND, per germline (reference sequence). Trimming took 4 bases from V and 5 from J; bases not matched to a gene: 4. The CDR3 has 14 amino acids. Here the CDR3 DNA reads TGTGCCAGTAGTACCGGGACAGGCTATCAGCCCCAGCATTTT. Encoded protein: CASSTGTGYQPQHF.

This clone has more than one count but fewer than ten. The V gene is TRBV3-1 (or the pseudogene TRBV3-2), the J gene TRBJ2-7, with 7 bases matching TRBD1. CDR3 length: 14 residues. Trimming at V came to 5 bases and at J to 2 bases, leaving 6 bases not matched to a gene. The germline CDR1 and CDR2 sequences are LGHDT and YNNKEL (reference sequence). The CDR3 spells CASSFTGAAYEQYF. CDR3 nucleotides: TGTGCCAGCAGCTTCACAGGGGCAGCCTACGAGCAGTACTTC.

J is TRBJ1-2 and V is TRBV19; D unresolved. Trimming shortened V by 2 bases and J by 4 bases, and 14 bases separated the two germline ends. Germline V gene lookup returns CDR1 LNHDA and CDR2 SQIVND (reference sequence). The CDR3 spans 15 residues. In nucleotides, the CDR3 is TGTGCCAGTAGTATAACCGGCAGAGCGCCCTATGGCTACACCTTC. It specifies CASSITGRAPYGYTF.

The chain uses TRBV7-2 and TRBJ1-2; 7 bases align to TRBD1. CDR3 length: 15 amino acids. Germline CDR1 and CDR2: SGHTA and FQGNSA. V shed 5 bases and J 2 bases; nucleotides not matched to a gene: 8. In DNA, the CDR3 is TGTGCCAGCAGCGAGACAGGGAGTGGAAACTATGGCTACACCTTC. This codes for CASSETGSGNYGYTF.

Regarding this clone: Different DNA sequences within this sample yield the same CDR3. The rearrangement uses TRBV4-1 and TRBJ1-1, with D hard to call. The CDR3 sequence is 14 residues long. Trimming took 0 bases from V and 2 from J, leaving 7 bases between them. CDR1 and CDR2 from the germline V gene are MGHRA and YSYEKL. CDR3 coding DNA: TGCGCCAGCAGCCAAGAACCAGGCAACACTGAAGCTTTCTTT. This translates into CASSQEPGNTEAFF.

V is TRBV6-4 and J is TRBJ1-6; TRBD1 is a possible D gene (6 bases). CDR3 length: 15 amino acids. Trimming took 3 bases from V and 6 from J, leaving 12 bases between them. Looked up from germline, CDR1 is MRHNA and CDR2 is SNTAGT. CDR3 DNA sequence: TGTGCCAGCAGTGATCAGCCAGGGGTTAATTCACCCCTCCACTTT. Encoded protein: CASSDQPGVNSPLHF.

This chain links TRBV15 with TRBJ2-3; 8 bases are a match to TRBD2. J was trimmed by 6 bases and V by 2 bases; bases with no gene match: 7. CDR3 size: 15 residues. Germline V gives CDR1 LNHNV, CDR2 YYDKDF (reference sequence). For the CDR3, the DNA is TGTGCCACCAGCAGATTCGTTAGCGGGGTGGATACGCAGTATTTT. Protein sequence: CATSRFVSGVDTQYF.

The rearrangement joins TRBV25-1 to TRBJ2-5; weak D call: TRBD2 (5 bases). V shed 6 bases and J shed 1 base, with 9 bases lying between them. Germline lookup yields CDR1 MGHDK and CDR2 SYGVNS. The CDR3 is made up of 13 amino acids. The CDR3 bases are TGTGCCAGCAGACGGGGAACCCAAGAGACCCAGTACTTC. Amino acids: CASRRGTQETQYF.

The CDR3 DNA follows: TGTGCCAGCAGTTTATCTGGCGGCAAGTTCTTC. Its translation: CASSLSGGKFF. This chain joins TRBV12-3 or TRBV12-4 and TRBJ2-1; D not resolved. The CDR3 consists of 11 residues. Trimming left V 2 bases short and J 14 bases short, with 10 bases between.